A selection of T cell receptor beta chains follows, all from one sample in a study of CD8 T cells in ankylosing spondylitis. TCRdb independently ran MiXCR on the 5' RACE reads; one entry per CDR3 protein. The sample lists fewer than 200,000 distinct CDR3 sequences, about 16% seen once, with around 7.6% in the top ten. Sequences were obtained from blood, either unsorted or a sorted T cell fraction (not recorded which). These receptors all come from a male donor with ankylosing spondylitis or in good health (not recorded which). Each CDR3 is given with its conserved first and last residue. A D gene is named only where the DNA matches it firmly. Expanded clones are given a class, and other clones once, few, many or no size at all.

>TRBV2|TRBD1|TRBJ2-2|.
TGTGCCAGCAAGGGGACAGCCGCCACCGGGGAGCTGTTTTTT
CASKGTAATGELFF
>TRBV6-5|TRBD2|TRBJ2-1|few
TGTGCCAGCAGCCCAGGACTAGCGGGGAATACTTACAATGAGCAGTTCTTC
CASSPGLAGNTYNEQFF
>TRBV28|.|TRBJ2-5|many
TGTGCCAGCAGCCCGAGACAGACAGAGACCCAGTACTTC
CASSPRQTETQYF
>TRBV5-6|.|TRBJ2-4|many
TGTGCCAGCAGCATCGGACAGACTCACAGTCTGAACATTCAGTACTTC
CASSIGQTHSLNIQYF
>TRBV5-1|TRBD2|TRBJ2-3|.
TGCGCCAGCAGCTTGGTAAGCGGGAGTGGTGATACGCAGTATTTT
CASSLVSGSGDTQYF
>TRBV7-8|.|TRBJ1-5|few
TGTGCCAGCAGTCCGGTGGGGGTCAGGGGTTGGCAGCCCCAGCATTTT
CASSPVGVRGWQPQHF
>TRBV28|.|TRBJ1-4|.
TGTGCCAGCAGTTTAGCAGGTGGTGGGGAAAAACTGTTTTTT
CASSLAGGGEKLFF
>TRBV3-1|TRBD2|TRBJ2-7|.
TGTGCCAGCAGCCAAACCAGTGGGAGGGCCTACGAGCAGTACTTC
CASSQTSGRAYEQYF
>TRBV29-1|.|TRBJ1-2|many
TGCAGCGTACCCGGGACACTCGACTCCAACTATGGCTACACCTTC
CSVPGTLDSNYGYTF
>TRBV6-5|.|TRBJ2-1|many
TGTGCCAGCAGCTACGACAGCTACAATGAGCAGTTCTTC
CASSYDSYNEQFF
>TRBV6-1|.|TRBJ1-5|.
TGTGCCAGCAGGGATCTCAGGACAACGGGTGGAAGTCAGCCCCAGCATTTT
CASRDLRTTGGSQPQHF
>TRBV10-3|.|TRBJ2-5|once
TGTGCCATCAGTGAGTCGAAAGAGACCCAGTACTTC
CAISESKETQYF
>TRBV10-3|.|TRBJ2-5|many
TGTGCCATCAGTGAACCCTCCGCGGTAAACCAAGAGACCCAGTACTTC
CAISEPSAVNQETQYF
>TRBV30|.|TRBJ2-3|few
TGTGCCTGGAGTGTCAAGGGGTCAGATACGCAGTATTTT
CAWSVKGSDTQYF
>TRBV11-2|TRBD1|TRBJ2-4|few
TGTGCCAGCAGCTTAGATTCCGGGACAGGATTTCTAGCCAAAAACATTCAGTACTTC
CASSLDSGTGFLAKNIQYF
>TRBV25-1|TRBD1|TRBJ1-2|many
TGTGCCAGCAGTGAATCGGGAGACAGGGATGGCCTTTATGGCTACACCTTC
CASSESGDRDGLYGYTF
>TRBV5-1|.|TRBJ2-3|many
TGCGCCAGCAGTGGATTTAGGGTTGATACGCAGTATTTT
CASSGFRVDTQYF
>TRBV24-1|TRBD2|TRBJ2-1|few
TGTGCCACCAGTGAGGCGGGACTAGCGGGAGTAATTAATGAGCAGTTCTTC
CATSEAGLAGVINEQFF
>TRBV5-1|TRBD1|TRBJ2-5|few
TGCGCCAGCAGCGTAAAACAGGGGGCTGGAGAGACCCAGTACTTC
CASSVKQGAGETQYF
>TRBV10-3|.|TRBJ2-4|many
TGTGCCATCAGTGAAAGCGGAGGGGGAAACATTCAGTACTTC
CAISESGGGNIQYF
>TRBV20-1|TRBD1|TRBJ2-7|.
TGCAGTGCTAAGACAGGGGGGTACGAGCAGTACTTC
CSAKTGGYEQYF
>TRBV5-1|.|TRBJ2-6|once
TGCGCCAGCAGCCGTACAGAGGGTCACTCTGGGGCCAACGTCCTGACTTTC
CASSRTEGHSGANVLTF
>TRBV20-1|TRBD2|TRBJ2-7|many
TGCAGTGCCAGCGGGGCGGGAGCCCACGAGCAGTACTTC
CSASGAGAHEQYF
>TRBV29-1|.|TRBJ2-7|many
TGCAGCGTTCGGCAGGGCCGCGCCTACGAGCAGTACTTC
CSVRQGRAYEQYF
>TRBV7-9|.|TRBJ1-1|.
TGTGCCAGCAGCTTTATCGGGAACACTGAAGCTTTCTTT
CASSFIGNTEAFF
>TRBV5-1|.|TRBJ1-4|.
TGCGCCAGCAGCAGCGGAAACGATGAAAAACTGTTTTTT
CASSSGNDEKLFF
>TRBV5-1|TRBD2|TRBJ2-1|few
TGCGCCAGCAGCTTGGATACAGCGGGAGGGTACAATGAGCAGTTCTTC
CASSLDTAGGYNEQFF
>TRBV29-1|.|TRBJ2-2|many
TGCCAACTACCTGGGGGGCACGGCTCCGGGGAGCTGTTTTTT
CQLPGGHGSGELFF
>TRBV2|.|TRBJ1-2|many
TGTGCCAGCAGTGAAGTCGAGGACAAGATCAGTTATGGCTACACCTTC
CASSEVEDKISYGYTF
>TRBV14|TRBD2|TRBJ2-1|many
TGTGCCAGCAGCAACGGACTAGCGGGTATCAACAATGAGCAGTTCTTC
CASSNGLAGINNEQFF
>TRBV20-1|.|TRBJ2-3|many
TGCAGTGCTAAGGACAGCCGCACAGATACGCAGTATTTT
CSAKDSRTDTQYF
>TRBV10-3|TRBD1|TRBJ1-6|many
TGTGCCATCACAGGGACAGGGGGCGTGAACTCACCCCTCCACTTT
CAITGTGGVNSPLHF
>TRBV20-1|TRBD2|TRBJ2-1|many
TGCAGTGCCGATCTAGCGGGGTACAATGAGCAGTTCTTC
CSADLAGYNEQFF
>TRBV7-9|.|TRBJ2-1|.
TGTGCCAGCAGCTTAGAGAGTTCCGAAGATGAGCAGTTCTTC
CASSLESSEDEQFF
>TRBV3-1|.|TRBJ1-1|many
TGTGCCAGCAGCCTTAGGACAGCCGGGAGGCGGGAAGCTTTCTTT
CASSLRTAGRREAFF
>TRBV4-1|.|TRBJ1-5|.
TGCGCCAGCAGCCAAGATCGGGGAGTACGGGATAATCAGCCCCAGCATTTT
CASSQDRGVRDNQPQHF
>TRBV20-1|.|TRBJ1-1|few
TGCAGTGCTAGCCCCGCTGGGGGGACGACCACTGAAGCTTTCTTT
CSASPAGGTTTEAFF
>TRBV3-1|TRBD1|TRBJ1-2|.
TGTGCCAGCAGCCAAGGGGTCCGGGGGACAGGGCACTATGGCTACACCTTC
CASSQGVRGTGHYGYTF
>TRBV5-1|.|TRBJ1-2|many
TGCGCCAGCAGCTTGGGCGGGGCAGGGTTCTATGGCTACACCTTC
CASSLGGAGFYGYTF
>TRBV2|.|TRBJ1-1|once
TGTGCCAGCAAGGTCCAGGGACTTGGCACTGAAGCTTTCTTT
CASKVQGLGTEAFF
>TRBV7-3|TRBD2|TRBJ2-3|.
TGTGCCAGCAGCGCAACCGGGACTAGCGGTACAGATACGCAGTATTTT
CASSATGTSGTDTQYF
>TRBV29-1|.|TRBJ1-1|many
TGCAGCGTTGATAGGTCGGGGGCGGGCACTGAAGCTTTCTTT
CSVDRSGAGTEAFF
>TRBV7-1|TRBD1|TRBJ2-3|few
TGTGCCAGCAGCTCCGGGACAGGGGGCTTCGACAGCACAGATACGCAGTATTTT
CASSSGTGGFDSTDTQYF
>TRBV19|TRBD2|TRBJ2-2|.
TGTGCCAGTAGTGCGGTAGCGGGGAACACCGGGGAGCTGTTTTTT
CASSAVAGNTGELFF
>TRBV4-2|.|TRBJ2-7|few
TGTGCCAGCAGCCAAGATAGTAGCTACGAGCAGTACTTC
CASSQDSSYEQYF
>TRBV6-5|TRBD1|TRBJ2-3|many
TGTGCCAGCAGTTCCCGGGACAGGGTAGGGACAGATACGCAGTATTTT
CASSSRDRVGTDTQYF